The clone carrying this T cell receptor beta chain was recorded many times. What it binds is not known. As to time point: persistent/refractory GD, antithyroid drugs over 5 years with positive TRAb. After RNA was extracted from PBMCs, the TCR library was made from it. Graves' disease was diagnosed by American Thyroid Association guidelines. The record originates from a study of regulatory T cells in long-lasting Graves disease. Study at large: Over 5 years of antithyroid drugs plus positive TSH receptor antibodies defined persistent Graves' disease.

In building TCR beta libraries, iRepertoire HTBI primers were used together with Arm-PCR of CDR3 regions. In the authors' methods: Taken together, the samples had fewer than 70 TRBV and more than twelve TRBJ segments identified. TCRdb itself ran the multiplex PCR reads through MiXCR, one entry per CDR3 protein. The V and J calls follow TCRdb's processing rather than the paper's. Of about 660,000 distinct CDR3 sequences detected, 25% to 35% appear once; the ten largest clones hold 42%. The CDR3 sequence is 12 residues long. V lost 5 bases and J lost 5, with 7 bases in between. Findings of the study overall: Peripheral blood, not thyroid tissue, was the sole material studied.

The chain combines TRBV12-3 or TRBV12-4 with TRBJ1-5; D unclear. The sequencing here drew on peripheral blood mononuclear cells (PBMCs), taken when the disease was refractory, from a patient treated with antithyroid drugs. The sequence was collected from a female donor with Graves disease. The CDR3 DNA reads as TGTGCCAGCAGTCGGGATTATCAGCCCCAGCATTTT. This sequence encodes CASSRDYQPQHF.